Presented here are 14 T cell receptor beta chains from one specimen sequenced in a study of T cell responses to AZD1222 COVID-19 vaccine. Some clones are missing from TCRdb's copy, which holds only in-frame ones; the method was immunoSEQ multiplex PCR. Of some 110,000 clones in the sample, 90% were seen once. The source was peripheral blood, collected on day 0 of AZD1222 vaccination. The receptor set was obtained from an adult in good health.

The gene calls are TRBV6-5 and TRBJ2-1; D is ambiguous. Germline CDR1 reads MNHEY; CDR2 reads SVGAGI. The CDR3 sequence is 13 residues long. V shed 6 bases and J shed 4 bases, with 10 bases lying between them. This CDR3 reads CASSPSPYNEQFF. The CDR3 DNA sequence: TGTGCCAGCAGCCCGAGCCCGTACAATGAGCAGTTCTTC.

The chain recombines TRBV4-1 with TRBJ1-1; 7 bases line up with TRBD1. V shed 4 bases, J shed 4 bases, and the junction held 24 bases outside the gene matches. The germline V gene encodes CDR1 MGHRA and CDR2 YSYEKL. The CDR3 has 20 residues. The CDR3 coding sequence is TGCGCCAGCAGCCCAAGAGGGGGCCGGCAGGGGCCGGGGTTGACCACTGAAGCTTTCTTT. It encodes CASSPRGGRQGPGLTTEAFF.

This chain joins TRBV4-3 and TRBJ2-4; TRBD2 agrees at 13 bases. V shed 1 base, J shed 1 base, and the junction held 16 bases outside the gene matches. This CDR3 is 22 amino acids long. Germline V gene sequence: CDR1 LGHNA, CDR2 YSLEER. CDR3 nucleotide sequence: TGCGCCAGCAGCCAAGTCGCCCCGAGACTAGCGGGAGGCCCGGGGGCCAAAAACATTCAGTACTTC. It translates to CASSQVAPRLAGGPGAKNIQYF.

The chain has TRBV7-9 and TRBJ1-3, with 7 bases that match TRBD1. Germline lookup yields CDR1 SEHNR and CDR2 FQNEAQ (reference sequence). The trim removed 1 base at V and 0 bases at J, leaving 3 bases unmatched. The CDR3 extends over 16 amino acids. The CDR3 is CASSLVQGSSGNTIYF. The CDR3 nucleotides are TGTGCCAGCAGCTTAGTACAGGGGAGCTCTGGAAACACCATATATTTT. The variable domain in full, with the rest retrieved from reference TRBV7-9 and TRBJ1-3, is DTGVSQNPRHKITKRGQNVTFRCDPISEHNRLYWYRQTLGQGPEFLTYFQNEAQLEKSRLLSDRFSAERPKGSFSTLEIQRTEQGDSAMYLCASSLVQGSSGNTIYFGEGSWLTVV.

The genes are TRBV10-3 and TRBJ1-1; D may be TRBD1 (5 bases). The V end was cut by 7 bases, the J end by 4 bases, with 13 bases between. Germline V CDR1 and CDR2: ENHRY, SYGVKD. This CDR3 contains 13 residues. CDR3 DNA: TGTGCCATCACCGAGGGAAGGGGCACTGAAGCTTTCTTT. Residues: CAITEGRGTEAFF.

In nucleotides, the CDR3 is TGTGCCAGCAGTTATCGGACAGGTGAAGCTTTCTTT. This codes for CASSYRTGEAFF. The gene calls are TRBV6-5 and TRBJ1-1, with TRBD1 matching over 7 bases. The CDR3 has 12 residues. The V gene's germline CDR1 is MNHEY and CDR2 SVGAGI. V shed 3 bases and J 7 bases; nucleotides not matched to a gene: 2.

The rearrangement joins TRBV15 to TRBJ1-6; D call uncertain. The V gene's germline CDR1 is LNHNV and CDR2 YYDKDF (reference sequence). This CDR3 is built from 14 residues. V was shortened by 1 base and J by 7 bases, with 8 bases between the two germline ends. CDR3: CATSRGGDNSPLHF. For the CDR3, the DNA is TGTGCCACCAGCAGAGGAGGAGACAATTCACCCCTCCACTTT.

The table lists this clone with a count of one. The rearrangement uses TRBV25-1 and TRBJ2-2; TRBD1 is a possible D gene (7 bases). The CDR3 spans 14 residues. Germline V gene sequence: CDR1 MGHDK, CDR2 SYGVNS. The V and J ends lost 4 bases and 6 bases respectively, with 12 bases between them. CDR3 bases: TGTGCCAGCAGTGGCGGGACAGTAGCCGGGGAGCTGTTTTTT. The encoded protein is CASSGGTVAGELFF.

The rearrangement links TRBV5-1 to TRBJ1-1; D not resolved. The ends were cut back, 0 bases at V and 1 base at J, with 10 bases in the middle. The germline V gene has CDR1 SGHRS and CDR2 YFSETQ. The length of the CDR3 is 15 residues. CDR3 DNA sequence: TGCGCCAGCAGCTTGGAGGGATGGGGGAACACTGAAGCTTTCTTT. It specifies CASSLEGWGNTEAFF.

The V and J genes are TRBV7-9 and TRBJ2-7; a possible D gene is TRBD1 (6 bases). V lost 2 bases to trimming and J lost 4 bases, with 15 bases between them. This CDR3 spans 15 amino acids. Per the germline V gene, CDR1 is SEHNR and CDR2 is FQNEAQ (reference sequence). CDR3 sequence (DNA): TGTGCCAGCAGCTTACCGGGACAAGGGAATTACGAGCAGTACTTC. Its protein is CASSLPGQGNYEQYF. The entire variable domain, with the rest obtained from reference TRBV7-9 and TRBJ2-7, is as follows: DTGVSQNPRHKITKRGQNVTFRCDPISEHNRLYWYRQTLGQGPEFLTYFQNEAQLEKSRLLSDRFSAERPKGSFSTLEIQRTEQGDSAMYLCASSLPGQGNYEQYFGPGTRLTVT.

The V gene is TRBV25-1, the J gene TRBJ2-7; TRBD1 is a possible D gene (5 bases). Trimming shortened V by 5 bases and J by 3 bases, and 11 bases separated the two germline ends. CDR1 and CDR2 from the germline V gene are MGHDK and SYGVNS. The CDR3 has 13 residues. As DNA, the CDR3 is TGTGCCAGCAGTCTTAGGGGATTCTACGAGCAGTACTTC. This sequence encodes CASSLRGFYEQYF.

This CDR3 reads CAISGVRGGNTGELFF. CDR3 sequence (DNA): TGTGCCATCAGTGGGGTGAGAGGGGGAAACACCGGGGAGCTGTTTTTT. V and J are TRBV10-3 and TRBJ2-2, with D possibly matching TRBD1 (6 bases). CDR1 and CDR2 from the germline V gene are ENHRY and SYGVKD. CDR3 length: 16 residues. Trimming took 4 bases from V and 2 from J, leaving 14 bases between them.

The chain has TRBV6-5 and TRBJ1-1, with D hard to call. The V gene's germline CDR1 is MNHEY and CDR2 SVGAGI. This CDR3 spans 14 amino acids. Trimming took 2 bases from V and 0 from J, leaving 7 bases between them. For the CDR3, the DNA is TGTGCCAGCAGTTACCAACAGTTGAACACTGAAGCTTTCTTT. This sequence encodes CASSYQQLNTEAFF.

CDR3 nucleotide sequence: TGTGCCAGCAGCTCTCGGGGGGTGAACTATGGCTACACCTTC. It is translated as CASSSRGVNYGYTF. This chain connects TRBV5-8 to TRBJ1-2; a weak D match, TRBD1 (5 bases). The V end lost 3 bases, the J end lost 2 bases, and 11 bases lay between the germline ends. The CDR3 consists of 14 residues. Germline V lookup: CDR1 SGHTS, CDR2 YDEGEE.